Each of the 31 T cell receptor beta chains below was sequenced from the same sample in a study of T cell repertoires in cytomegalovirus infection. TCRdb re-derived calls from the reads in MiXCR, one entry per CDR3 protein. The sample has 830,000 or so distinct CDR3 sequences, about 33% seen once; the top ten hold 12%. No cognate antigen is known for these TCRs. The specimen comprised cultured CD8+ T cells from PBMCs, sampled from culture after CMV antigen stimulation. The receptor source for this set is a human donor in good health (CMV status not recorded). Some clones in this sample may be carry-over from other donors' samples.

The CDR3 bases are TGTGCCAGCAGCTACCTAGCCCTTTATGTACCACAAGAGACCCAGTACTTC. Amino acid sequence: CASSYLALYVPQETQYF. The chain employs TRBV5-6 and TRBJ2-5; possible D gene TRBD2, 5 bases. V was clipped by 3 bases and J by 2 bases, with 20 bases between them. Germline V gene lookup returns CDR1 SGHDT and CDR2 YYEEEE. This CDR3 is built from 17 residues.

For this clonotype: One end of the junction is discordant with germline, which a read error may explain. The chain uses TRBV12-3 or TRBV12-4 and TRBJ1-4; no clear D. There are 16 residues in the CDR3. The CDR3 sequence: CVSSLAAPTRNEKLFF. The CDR3, as DNA: TGTGTCAGCAGTTTAGCGGCCCCCACGAGGAATGAAAAACTGTTTTTT.

The chain joins TRBV6-2 or TRBV6-3 to TRBJ1-1; D remains ambiguous. The length of the CDR3 is 15 residues. V gave up 8 bases and J gave up 2 bases, with 18 bases separating them. From germline, CDR1 is MNHEY and CDR2 SVGEGT. Here the CDR3 DNA reads TGTGCCAGCGGGTTAGGAGCGTCCCTAAACACTGAAGCTTTCTTT. This codes for CASGLGASLNTEAFF.

The chain has TRBV7-9 and TRBJ2-2, with a possible D match to TRBD1 (6 bases). The CDR3 extends over 14 amino acids. V gave up 6 bases and J gave up 4 bases, with 12 bases separating them. Germline-derived CDR1 and CDR2 are SEHNR and FQNEAQ (reference sequence). CDR3 bases: TGTGCCAGCAGTTCGGACAGCCCCACCGGGGAGCTGTTTTTT. Translating it yields CASSSDSPTGELFF.

This clonotype appeared a single time. The V call is TRBV28, the J call TRBJ2-7, with 11 bases matching TRBD2. This CDR3 has 11 amino acids. Germline values: CDR1 MDHEN, CDR2 SYDVKM. CDR3 amino acids: CVSSGGDEQYV. CDR3 bases: TGTGTCAGTAGCGGGGGGGACGAGCAGTACGTC.

This chain links TRBV6-4 with TRBJ1-6; D is possibly TRBD1 (6 bases). The CDR3 runs to 15 residues. V lost 7 bases and J 10 bases, leaving 20 bases between the germline ends. Germline V gene sequence: CDR1 MRHNA, CDR2 SNTAGT. CDR3 amino acids: CASTVRRGKSSPLHF. Here the CDR3 DNA reads TGTGCCAGCACTGTCCGGAGGGGGAAGAGCTCACCCCTCCACTTT.

The chain links TRBV2 to TRBJ1-2; no clear D gene. With 7 bases removed from V and 4 bases from J, the gap between germline ends came to 10 bases. The CDR3 is 12 amino acids. CDR1 and CDR2 from the germline V gene are SNHLY and FYNNEI. The DNA of the CDR3 is TGTGCCAGCAAGGGCAGAGTCTATGGCTACACCTTC. Translation gives CASKGRVYGYTF.

The V call is TRBV7-2, the J call TRBJ2-5; D might be TRBD1 (6 bases). There are 16 residues in the CDR3. The germline V gene has CDR1 SGHTA and CDR2 FQGNSA. V shed 4 bases and J shed 5 bases, with 20 bases lying between them. CDR3 amino acids: CASSSLYRAPGETQYF. Here the CDR3 DNA reads TGTGCCAGCAGCTCCCTTTACAGGGCCCCGGGGGAGACCCAGTACTTC.

V gene TRBV28 combines with J gene TRBJ1-1, with D possibly matching TRBD1 (5 bases). The CDR3 runs 13 residues. Germline CDR1 reads MDHEN; CDR2 reads SYDVKM. Trimming stripped 8 bases from V and 1 base from J, with 11 bases between. The CDR3, as DNA: TGTGCCAGCTCGGACATCGGGAACACTGAAGCTTTCTTT. It yields the protein CASSDIGNTEAFF.

This clonotype has at least ten counts. The chain has TRBV6-6 and TRBJ2-1; possible D gene TRBD1, 6 bases. The germline V gene has CDR1 MNHNY and CDR2 SVGAGI (reference sequence). The germline V and J ends were trimmed by 9 bases and 7 bases, with 13 bases remaining between them. This CDR3 has 12 residues. CDR3 amino acids: CASLRGENEQFF. The CDR3 nucleotides read TGTGCCAGTCTCAGGGGCGAGAATGAGCAGTTCTTC.

The sample holds a few counts of this clonotype. This rearrangement joins TRBV5-8 to TRBJ1-5; D might be TRBD1 (5 bases). The CDR3 has 15 residues. V shed 1 base and J shed 5 bases, with 13 bases lying between them. Germline CDR1 is SGHTS and CDR2 is YDEGEE. The CDR3 region is CASSLWAGGYQPQHF. CDR3 DNA sequence: TGTGCCAGCAGCTTGTGGGCGGGGGGGTATCAGCCCCAGCATTTT.

This chain's CDR3 is CASSQVEVVLGTDNSPLHF. As DNA, the CDR3 is TGTGCCAGCAGCCAAGTAGAAGTTGTTCTCGGGACAGACAATTCACCCCTCCACTTT. The chain has TRBV3-1 and TRBJ1-6; 7 bases are shared with TRBD1. V gave up 1 base and J gave up 7 bases; unmatched junction bases: 16. CDR1 LGHDT and CDR2 YNNKEL come from the germline V gene (reference sequence). CDR3 length: 19 amino acids.

This clonotype was seen once. The CDR3 nucleotides read TGTGCCACCAGTGATTTTATATCAGGGGATGGTGTGAATGAGCAGTTCTTC. This translates into CATSDFISGDGVNEQFF. The chain joins TRBV24-1 to TRBJ2-1, with a possible D match to TRBD1 (6 bases). CDR3 size: 17 residues. V dropped 1 base and J dropped 7 bases, with 19 bases sitting between them. Germline V gene lookup returns CDR1 KGHDR and CDR2 SFDVKD.

This clonotype has at least ten counts. CDR3 sequence (DNA): TGTGCCAGCAGCTTAGGGGGTGGTCTTGAGACCCAGTACTTC. It yields the protein CASSLGGGLETQYF. V and J are TRBV7-6 and TRBJ2-5; D unclear. Germline assignment: CDR1 SGHVS and CDR2 FNYEAQ. Trimming removed 1 base from V and 5 bases from J, with 11 bases in between. The CDR3 length is 14 residues.

Only a few counts were recorded for this clonotype. J is TRBJ2-7 and V is TRBV4-2, with D perhaps TRBD1 (6 bases). V lost 2 bases and J lost 1, with 9 bases in between. CDR1 LGHNA and CDR2 YNFKEQ come from the germline V gene. CDR3 length equals 14 residues. CDR3 nucleotides: TGTGCCAGCAGCCAAAAAGGACAGTCCTACGAGCAGTACTTC. It is translated as CASSQKGQSYEQYF.

The chain is built from TRBV6-6 and TRBJ2-3; 9 positions agree with TRBD1. The J segment lost 5 bases and the V segment lost 5 bases, leaving 8 bases of the junction unmatched. CDR3 length equals 15 residues. In germline, CDR1 is MNHNY, CDR2 SVGAGI (reference sequence). The CDR3 bases are TGTGCCAGCAGTCGGGACAGGGTCGGGGTAGATACGCAGTATTTT. Its translation is CASSRDRVGVDTQYF.

The V call is TRBV7-2, the J call TRBJ2-6; no reliable D call. This CDR3 contains 15 residues. Trimming took off 7 bases at V and 0 bases at J, with 10 bases between the two ends. From germline, CDR1 is SGHTA and CDR2 FQGNSA. The DNA of the CDR3 is TGTGCCAGCACCTTTTCTCACTCTGGGGCCAACGTCCTGACTTTC. Its translation: CASTFSHSGANVLTF.

J is TRBJ2-7 and V is TRBV2; D might be TRBD1 (5 bases). Between the trimmed V and J ends, which lost 7 bases and 7 bases, there was a span of 14 bases. The CDR3 is 12 residues long. Germline CDR1 SNHLY, CDR2 FYNNEI. CDR3 protein: CASKGSVLEQYV. For the CDR3, the DNA is TGTGCCAGCAAGGGGTCGGTCTTGGAGCAGTACGTC.

There are many counts of this clonotype. The chain combines TRBV7-2 with TRBJ2-5, with 13 bases lining up with TRBD2. The V gene end was trimmed by 0 bases and the J gene end by 0 bases; junction bases not matched to a gene: 7. The CDR3 loop spans 19 amino acids. Per germline, CDR1 SGHTA and CDR2 FQGNSA. In nucleotides, the CDR3 is TGTGCCAGCAGCTTAGCGATAATTGGACTAGCGGGGGACCAAGAGACCCAGTACTTC. Its translation is CASSLAIIGLAGDQETQYF.

The rearrangement joins TRBV20-1 to TRBJ1-4; D not resolved. Looked up from germline, CDR1 is DFQATT and CDR2 is SNEGSKA (reference sequence). V shed 4 bases and J shed 4 bases, with 22 bases lying between them. The CDR3 has 17 residues. CDR3 DNA: TGCAGTGCTATCCGGCAAGGCCCCTCTTCCATTAATGAAAAACTGTTTTTT. Amino acid sequence: CSAIRQGPSSINEKLFF.

V usage is TRBV27 and J usage is TRBJ1-2; D is ambiguous. Germline assignment: CDR1 MNHEY and CDR2 SMNVEV (reference sequence). V was trimmed by 1 base and J by 4 bases, leaving 10 bases between them. This CDR3 spans 14 amino acids. The CDR3 DNA reads as TGTGCCAGCAGTTTATATCTGGGAATCTATGGCTACACCTTC. Amino acids: CASSLYLGIYGYTF.

The rearrangement joins TRBV7-9 to TRBJ2-1; D is ambiguous. Deletions cut 3 bases from V and 3 bases from J, with 12 bases between. The length of the CDR3 is 15 residues. The germline V gene has CDR1 SEHNR and CDR2 FQNEAQ (reference sequence). CDR3: CASSFRKGYYNEQFF. CDR3 nucleotide sequence: TGTGCCAGCAGCTTTCGTAAGGGATACTACAATGAGCAGTTCTTC. Full variable domain (remainder filled in from reference TRBV7-9 and TRBJ2-1): DTGVSQNPRHKITKRGQNVTFRCDPISEHNRLYWYRQTLGQGPEFLTYFQNEAQLEKSRLLSDRFSAERPKGSFSTLEIQRTEQGDSAMYLCASSFRKGYYNEQFFGPGTRLTVL.

A few counts support this clonotype. The chain recombines TRBV27 with TRBJ1-6, with no clear D. V lost 4 bases to trimming and J lost 5 bases, with 12 bases between them. Germline V gene data show CDR1 as MNHEY and CDR2 as SMNVEV (reference sequence). CDR3 length: 15 amino acids. The CDR3 spells CASSYVGEHNSPLHF. The DNA for the CDR3 is TGTGCCAGCAGTTACGTTGGGGAACATAATTCACCCCTCCACTTT.

This clonotype has a handful of counts. The chain combines TRBV20-1 with TRBJ2-3; D not resolved. Trimming stripped 3 bases from V and 0 bases from J, with 10 bases between. The V gene's germline CDR1 is DFQATT and CDR2 SNEGSKA (reference sequence). The length of the CDR3 is 14 residues. CDR3 residues: CSASFGVSTDTQYF. DNA for the CDR3: TGCAGTGCTAGTTTTGGGGTGAGCACAGATACGCAGTATTTT.

The V and J genes are TRBV19 and TRBJ1-1, with D possibly being TRBD1 (6 bases). Deletions cut 2 bases from V and 8 bases from J, with 15 bases between. CDR1 and CDR2 (germline): LNHDA, SQIVND (reference sequence). The CDR3 is 14 amino acids. CDR3 sequence: CASSIIVSGTEAFF. The CDR3 DNA sequence: TGTGCCAGTAGTATAATAGTGTCAGGGACAGAAGCTTTCTTT. Drawing the rest from reference TRBV19 and TRBJ1-1, the complete variable domain is DGGITQSPKYLFRKEGQNVTLSCEQNLNHDAMYWYRQDPGQGLRLIYYSQIVNDFQKGDIAEGYSVSREKKESFPLTVTSAQKNPTAFYLCASSIIVSGTEAFFGQGTRLTVV.

The chain is built from TRBV6-6 and TRBJ2-2, with D maybe TRBD2 (6 bases). The CDR3 contains 16 residues. Germline V lookup: CDR1 MNHNY, CDR2 SVGAGI (reference sequence). The ends were cut back, 5 bases at V and 2 bases at J, with 15 bases in the middle. CDR3 region: CASSHSSARNTGELFF. CDR3 sequence (DNA): TGTGCCAGCAGTCATTCTAGCGCCCGAAACACCGGGGAGCTGTTTTTT.

V is TRBV7-9 and J is TRBJ2-5; weak D call: TRBD1 (6 bases). The V gene lost 3 bases and the J gene lost 1 base, with 15 bases spanning the gap. CDR1 SEHNR and CDR2 FQNEAQ come from the germline V gene (reference sequence). The CDR3 length is 16 residues. The CDR3 nucleotides read TGTGCCAGCAGCTTTACCCAGGGGAATTTCCAAGAGACCCAGTACTTC. It encodes CASSFTQGNFQETQYF.

This rearrangement joins TRBV10-1 to TRBJ2-3; D not certain. The CDR3 totals 14 residues. V was shortened by 3 bases and J by 4 bases, with 11 bases between the two germline ends. Germline CDR1 WNHNN, CDR2 SYGVQD (reference sequence). CDR3 bases: TGCGCCAGCAGTGACGGCCGAAGGGCAGATACGCAGTATTTT. Translating gives CASSDGRRADTQYF.

The sample holds a few counts of this clonotype. This chain uses TRBV12-3 or TRBV12-4 with TRBJ2-7; D is possibly TRBD2 (5 bases). Trimming took off 3 bases at V and 1 base at J, with 16 bases between the two ends. This CDR3 is 16 amino acids long. DNA of the CDR3: TGTGCCAGCAGTTTGGGCTTGAGAGGGCCATCCTACGAGCAGTACTTC. Translation: CASSLGLRGPSYEQYF.

This rearrangement joins TRBV10-3 to TRBJ1-4; D is ambiguous. The CDR3 covers 15 residues. Trimming removed 6 bases from V and 1 base from J, with 12 bases in between. Germline-derived CDR1 and CDR2 are ENHRY and SYGVKD. CDR3 sequence (DNA): TGTGCCATCAGGCCTTCGGGTGGAACTAATGAAAAACTGTTTTTT. It translates to CAIRPSGGTNEKLFF.

The V call is TRBV7-6, the J call TRBJ1-1; the D gene is possibly TRBD1 (6 bases). Germline V gene lookup returns CDR1 SGHVS and CDR2 FNYEAQ. The CDR3 has 14 amino acids. The V and J ends lost 0 bases and 4 bases respectively, with 9 bases between them. CDR3 residues: CASSLAEGGTEAFF. In nucleotides, the CDR3 is TGTGCCAGCAGCTTAGCAGAAGGGGGCACTGAAGCTTTCTTT.